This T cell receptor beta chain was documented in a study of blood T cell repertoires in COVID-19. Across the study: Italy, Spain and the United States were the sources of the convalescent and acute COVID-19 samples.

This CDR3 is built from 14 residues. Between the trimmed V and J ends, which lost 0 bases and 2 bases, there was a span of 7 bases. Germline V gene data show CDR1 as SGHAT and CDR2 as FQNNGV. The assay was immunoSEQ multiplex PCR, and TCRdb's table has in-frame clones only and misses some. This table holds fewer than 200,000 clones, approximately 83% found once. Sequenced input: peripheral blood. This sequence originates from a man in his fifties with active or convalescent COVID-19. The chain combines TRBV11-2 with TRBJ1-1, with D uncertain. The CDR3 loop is CASSLDLRNTEAFF. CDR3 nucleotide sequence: TGTGCCAGCAGCTTAGATCTACGTAACACTGAAGCTTTCTTT.